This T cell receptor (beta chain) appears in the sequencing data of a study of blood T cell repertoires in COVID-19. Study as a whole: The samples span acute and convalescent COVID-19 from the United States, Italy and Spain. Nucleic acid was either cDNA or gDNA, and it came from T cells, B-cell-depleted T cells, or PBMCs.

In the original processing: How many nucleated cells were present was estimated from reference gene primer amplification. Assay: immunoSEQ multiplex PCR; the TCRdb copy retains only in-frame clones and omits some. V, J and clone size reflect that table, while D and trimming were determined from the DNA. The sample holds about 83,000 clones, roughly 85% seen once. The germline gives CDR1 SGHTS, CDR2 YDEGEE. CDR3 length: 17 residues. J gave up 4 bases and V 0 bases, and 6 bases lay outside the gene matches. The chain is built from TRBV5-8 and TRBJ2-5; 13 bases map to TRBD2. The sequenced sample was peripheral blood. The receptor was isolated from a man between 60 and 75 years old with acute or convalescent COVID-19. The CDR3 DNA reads TGTGCCAGCAGCTTGGGGTTCCGGACTAGCGGGGGAGAGACCCAGTACTTC. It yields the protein CASSLGFRTSGGETQYF.